What follows are 19 T cell receptor beta chains derived from one specimen sequenced in a study of control samples from healthy donors and cancer patients. The protocol was immunoSEQ multiplex PCR, while the TCRdb copy is restricted to in-frame clones and leaves out a portion. The data contain 98,000 or so clones, roughly three quarters of them singletons. The source material was blood. These receptors were obtained from a woman aged 25-40 years in good health.

The genes are TRBV9 and TRBJ2-6; D could derive from TRBD1 or TRBD2 (5 bases each). The germline gives CDR1 SGDLS, CDR2 YYNGEE. The CDR3 contains 17 residues. Trimming pared 4 bases from V and 1 base from J, leaving 15 bases between. DNA of the CDR3: TGTGCCAGCAGCCCCACCCCTGGGGGTTCTGGGGCCAACGTCCTGACTTTC. Protein: CASSPTPGGSGANVLTF.

For the CDR3, the DNA is TGTGCCAGCAGCCCGCGGACAGGGGGAGCTAACTATGGCTACACCTTC. Translation: CASSPRTGGANYGYTF. V usage is TRBV7-2 and J usage is TRBJ1-2, with 10 bases fitting TRBD1. Germline CDR1 and CDR2: SGHTA and FQGNSA. The J segment lost 0 bases and the V segment lost 5 bases, leaving 6 bases of the junction unmatched. The CDR3 consists of 16 residues.

The gene calls are TRBV4-3 and TRBJ2-1, with TRBD2 as a possible D gene (6 bases). Trimming pared 0 bases from V and 5 bases from J, leaving 14 bases between. Germline CDR1 and CDR2: LGHNA and YSLEER. The CDR3 runs to 16 residues. The CDR3 nucleotides are TGCGCCAGCAGCCAAGATATGATGGGAGGAGACAATGAGCAGTTCTTC. It yields the protein CASSQDMMGGDNEQFF.

The chain is built from TRBV19 and TRBJ2-2; 7 bases map to TRBD1. The CDR3 sequence is 14 residues long. V was clipped by 7 bases and J by 2 bases; unmatched bases: 4. The germline gives CDR1 LNHDA, CDR2 SQIVND (reference sequence). CDR3 nucleotide sequence: TGTGCCAGTAAAAGGGACAGAAACACCGGGGAGCTGTTTTTT. It codes for CASKRDRNTGELFF.

This chain uses TRBV3-1 (or the pseudogene TRBV3-2) with TRBJ1-3; 7 bases fit TRBD1. Germline V CDR1 and CDR2: LGHDT, YNNKEL (reference sequence). CDR3 length: 15 residues. V gave up 4 bases and J gave up 0 bases; unmatched junction bases: 3. This CDR3 is CASSLGQTSGNTIYF. The CDR3 DNA reads as TGTGCCAGCAGCCTGGGACAGACCTCTGGAAACACCATATATTTT.

V is TRBV6-2 or TRBV6-3 and J is TRBJ1-5; 9 nucleotides align to TRBD1. This CDR3 is 12 amino acids long. Germline CDR1 reads MNHEY; CDR2 reads SVGEGT. V was clipped by 6 bases and J by 11 bases; unmatched bases: 5. The CDR3 loop is CASSPGTGSQHF. The CDR3 DNA reads as TGTGCCAGCAGCCCCGGGACAGGGTCCCAGCATTTT.

The chain recombines TRBV25-1 with TRBJ1-1; D call uncertain. Deletions cut 4 bases from V and 4 bases from J, with 13 bases between. Germline loops: CDR1 MGHDK, CDR2 SYGVNS. There are 14 residues in the CDR3. This CDR3 reads CASSALGRATEAFF. The CDR3 DNA follows: TGTGCCAGCAGTGCCCTAGGTCGGGCCACTGAAGCTTTCTTT. The full variable domain, rest sourced from reference TRBV25-1 and TRBJ1-1, is EADIYQTPRYLVIGTGKKITLECSQTMGHDKMYWYQQDPGMELHLIHYSYGVNSTEKGDLSSESTVSRIRTEHFPLTLESARPSHTSQYLCASSALGRATEAFFGQGTRLTVV.

This clone has just one count. The chain links TRBV19 to TRBJ1-1; 9 positions match TRBD1. Germline V gene lookup returns CDR1 LNHDA and CDR2 SQIVND (reference sequence). CDR3 size: 16 residues. The ends lost 5 bases at V and 1 base at J; junction bases unmatched: 8. The CDR3: CASSSGTGTGNTEAFF. CDR3 bases: TGTGCCAGTAGTTCCGGGACAGGGACGGGGAACACTGAAGCTTTCTTT.

The chain uses TRBV18 and TRBJ2-3; 9 nucleotides line up with TRBD2. Trimming cost V 2 bases and J 2 bases; bases outside gene matches: 2. The CDR3 is 15 residues long. Germline CDR1 KGHSH, CDR2 LQKENI. This chain's CDR3 is CASSPIAGATDTQYF. DNA of the CDR3: TGTGCCAGCTCACCAATAGCGGGGGCCACAGATACGCAGTATTTT.

The gene calls are TRBV20-1 and TRBJ1-4; D remains ambiguous. From germline, CDR1 is DFQATT and CDR2 SNEGSKA (reference sequence). V lost 3 bases and J lost 5, with 13 bases in between. This CDR3 has 14 amino acids. The CDR3 loop reads CSASHPSINEKLFF. Here the CDR3 DNA reads TGCAGTGCTAGTCATCCCTCGATAAATGAAAAACTGTTTTTT.

J is TRBJ2-7 and V is TRBV2; D is ambiguous. With 1 base removed from V and 5 bases from J, the gap between germline ends came to 12 bases. In germline, CDR1 is SNHLY, CDR2 FYNNEI. The CDR3 spans 14 residues. CDR3 sequence (DNA): TGTGCCAGCAGTGAAGAGGCACGGAACGACGAGCAGTACTTC. Amino acid sequence: CASSEEARNDEQYF.

The genes are TRBV5-8 and TRBJ2-7; no firm D call. The CDR3 is 15 amino acids. V lost 3 bases, J lost 1 base, and 14 bases lay in between. Germline assignment: CDR1 SGHTS and CDR2 YDEGEE. This CDR3 reads CASSSVVRSSYEQYF. The CDR3 DNA is TGTGCCAGCAGCTCCGTCGTACGGTCTTCCTACGAGCAGTACTTC.

The rearrangement joins TRBV7-9 to TRBJ1-6; no reliable D call. The CDR3 is made up of 13 amino acids. Between the trimmed V and J ends, which lost 6 bases and 6 bases, there was a span of 9 bases. Germline values: CDR1 SEHNR, CDR2 FQNEAQ (reference sequence). The CDR3 protein is CASRSLSNSPLHF. As DNA, the CDR3 is TGTGCCAGCAGGAGCCTATCTAATTCACCCCTCCACTTT.

J is TRBJ2-7 and V is TRBV5-6; D may be TRBD2 (6 bases). Germline-derived CDR1 and CDR2 are SGHDT and YYEEEE. Trimming removed 4 bases at V and 3 bases at J, with 17 bases between. CDR3 size: 15 residues. CDR3: CASSRDSVSVYEQYF. The CDR3 DNA sequence: TGTGCCAGCAGCCGGGACTCGGTCTCGGTCTACGAGCAGTACTTC.

The rearrangement links TRBV5-8 to TRBJ2-4; 8 bases line up with TRBD1. Looked up from germline, CDR1 is SGHTS and CDR2 is YDEGEE. This CDR3 has 14 residues. J lost 4 bases, V lost 0 bases, and 0 bases had no gene match. DNA for the CDR3: TGTGCCAGCAGCTTGGACAGGGGGAAAAACATTCAGTACTTC. Translated, it gives CASSLDRGKNIQYF.

Only a few counts were recorded for this clone. The chain is built from TRBV25-1 and TRBJ1-1; weak D call: TRBD1 (5 bases). Trimming removed 4 bases from V and 6 bases from J, with 12 bases in between. The length of the CDR3 is 13 residues. Germline V gene lookup returns CDR1 MGHDK and CDR2 SYGVNS. In nucleotides, the CDR3 is TGTGCCAGCAGTGGGGCCCGGGGCCCTGAAGCTTTCTTT. This sequence encodes CASSGARGPEAFF.

There are many counts of this clone. This sequence joins TRBV7-9 and TRBJ2-5; 8 positions match TRBD2. The germline V gene encodes CDR1 SEHNR and CDR2 FQNEAQ (reference sequence). This CDR3 has 14 residues. The V gene end was trimmed by 6 bases and the J gene end by 4 bases; junction bases not matched to a gene: 7. This CDR3 reads CASSKGLALETQYF. The CDR3 bases are TGTGCCAGCAGTAAAGGACTAGCCCTAGAGACCCAGTACTTC.

The chain combines TRBV5-4 with TRBJ1-1; the match to TRBD1 covers 8 bases. The germline V gene has CDR1 SGHNT and CDR2 YYREEE (reference sequence). The CDR3 length is 14 residues. Trimming took 3 bases from V and 1 from J; bases not matched to a gene: 2. CDR3 nucleotide sequence: TGTGCCAGCAGCTCGGGACAGGCGAACACTGAAGCTTTCTTT. Translated, it gives CASSSGQANTEAFF.

V gene TRBV6-6 combines with J gene TRBJ2-1; maybe TRBD2 (6 bases). Trimming cost V 5 bases and J 5 bases, with 10 bases left between them. The CDR3 extends over 13 amino acids. Germline V lookup: CDR1 MNHNY, CDR2 SVGAGI (reference sequence). CDR3 in amino acids: CASSRPGDNEQFF. In DNA, the CDR3 is TGTGCCAGCAGTCGACCGGGAGACAATGAGCAGTTCTTC.